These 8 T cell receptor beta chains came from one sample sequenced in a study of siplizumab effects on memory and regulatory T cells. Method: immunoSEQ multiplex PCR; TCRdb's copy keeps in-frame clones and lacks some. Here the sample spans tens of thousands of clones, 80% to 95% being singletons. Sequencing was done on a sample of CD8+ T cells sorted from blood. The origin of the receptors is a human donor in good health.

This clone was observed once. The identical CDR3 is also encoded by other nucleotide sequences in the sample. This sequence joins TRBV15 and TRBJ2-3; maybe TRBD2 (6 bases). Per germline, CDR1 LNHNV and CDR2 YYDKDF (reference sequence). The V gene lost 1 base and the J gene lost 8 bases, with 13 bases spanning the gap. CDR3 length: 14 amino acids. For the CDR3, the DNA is TGTGCCACCAGCAGAGGGGACGGGAGTGGTACGCAGTATTTT. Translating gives CATSRGDGSGTQYF.

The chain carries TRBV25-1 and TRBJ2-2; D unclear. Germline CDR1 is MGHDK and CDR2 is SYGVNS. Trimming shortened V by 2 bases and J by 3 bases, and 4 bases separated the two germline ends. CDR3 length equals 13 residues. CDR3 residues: CASSEGDTGELFF. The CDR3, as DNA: TGTGCCAGCAGTGAAGGGGACACCGGGGAGCTGTTTTTT. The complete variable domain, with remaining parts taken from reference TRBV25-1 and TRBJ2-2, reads EADIYQTPRYLVIGTGKKITLECSQTMGHDKMYWYQQDPGMELHLIHYSYGVNSTEKGDLSSESTVSRIRTEHFPLTLESARPSHTSQYLCASSEGDTGELFFGEGSRLTVL.

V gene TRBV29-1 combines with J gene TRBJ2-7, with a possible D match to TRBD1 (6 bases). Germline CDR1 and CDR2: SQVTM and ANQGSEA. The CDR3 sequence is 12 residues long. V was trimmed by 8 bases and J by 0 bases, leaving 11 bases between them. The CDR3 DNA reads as TGCAGCTTCCGGGACATCTCCTACGAGCAGTACTTC. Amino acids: CSFRDISYEQYF.

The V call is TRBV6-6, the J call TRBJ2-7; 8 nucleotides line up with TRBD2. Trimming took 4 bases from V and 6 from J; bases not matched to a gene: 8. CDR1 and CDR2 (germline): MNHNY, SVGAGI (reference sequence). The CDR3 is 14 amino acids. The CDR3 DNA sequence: TGTGCCAGCAGTTTATTGGCTAGCGGGCGCGAGCAGTACTTC. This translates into CASSLLASGREQYF.

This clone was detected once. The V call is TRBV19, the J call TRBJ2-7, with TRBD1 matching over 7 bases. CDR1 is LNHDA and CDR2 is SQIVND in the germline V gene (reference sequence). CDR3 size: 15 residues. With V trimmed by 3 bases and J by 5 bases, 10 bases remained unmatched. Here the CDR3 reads CASSIPTGLGNEQYF. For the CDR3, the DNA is TGTGCCAGTAGTATCCCGACAGGGTTAGGTAACGAGCAGTACTTC.

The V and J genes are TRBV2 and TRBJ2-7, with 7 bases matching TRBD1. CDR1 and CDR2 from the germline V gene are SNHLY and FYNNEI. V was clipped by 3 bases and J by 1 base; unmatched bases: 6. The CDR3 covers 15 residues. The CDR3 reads CASSDFQGESYEQYF. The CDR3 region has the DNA TGTGCCAGCAGTGATTTCCAGGGGGAATCCTACGAGCAGTACTTC.

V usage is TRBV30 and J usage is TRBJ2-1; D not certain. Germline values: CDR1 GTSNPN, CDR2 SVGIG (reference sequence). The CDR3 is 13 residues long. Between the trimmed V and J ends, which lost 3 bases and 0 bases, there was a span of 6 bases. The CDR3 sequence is CAWSPGSYNEQFF. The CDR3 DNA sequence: TGTGCCTGGAGCCCCGGCTCCTACAATGAGCAGTTCTTC.

Here the CDR3 DNA reads TGTGCCTGGAGCGTTTCGGACAGTTCAAGCACAGATACGCAGTATTTT. Residues: CAWSVSDSSSTDTQYF. This sequence joins TRBV30 and TRBJ2-3; perhaps TRBD1 as D (6 bases). This CDR3 comprises 16 residues. V was clipped by 3 bases and J by 0 bases, with 16 bases between them. Germline CDR1 reads GTSNPN; CDR2 reads SVGIG (reference sequence).